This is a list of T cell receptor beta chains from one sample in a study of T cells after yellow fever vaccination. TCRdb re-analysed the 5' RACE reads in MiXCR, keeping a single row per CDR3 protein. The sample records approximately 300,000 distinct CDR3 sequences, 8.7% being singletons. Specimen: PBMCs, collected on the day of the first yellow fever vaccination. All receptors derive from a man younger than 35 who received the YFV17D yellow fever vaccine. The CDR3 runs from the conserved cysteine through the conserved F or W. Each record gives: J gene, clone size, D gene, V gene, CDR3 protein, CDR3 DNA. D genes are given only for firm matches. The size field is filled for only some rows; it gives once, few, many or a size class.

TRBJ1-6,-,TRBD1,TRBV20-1,CSASIGTGRSPLHF,TGCAGTGCTAGCATTGGGACAGGGAGGTCACCCCTCCACTTT
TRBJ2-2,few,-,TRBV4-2,CASSQDTGVGGELFF,TGTGCCAGCAGCCAAGATACGGGGGTCGGCGGGGAGCTGTTTTTT
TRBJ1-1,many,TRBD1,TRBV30,CAWSVPGGVRAFF,TGTGCCTGGAGTGTACCAGGGGGCGTGCGAGCTTTCTTT
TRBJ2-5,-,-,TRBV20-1,CSAPGDWETQYF,TGCAGTGCCCCGGGGGATTGGGAGACCCAGTACTTC
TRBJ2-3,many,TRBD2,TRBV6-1,CASRGGGGGTQYF,TGTGCCAGTCGTGGCGGCGGCGGGGGTACGCAGTATTTT
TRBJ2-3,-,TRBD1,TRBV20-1,CSPTDRRTDTQYF,TGCAGTCCTACGGACAGGAGGACAGATACGCAGTATTTT
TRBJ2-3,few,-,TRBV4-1,CASSPRDIDTDTQYF,TGCGCCAGCAGCCCTCGGGACATAGACACAGATACGCAGTATTTT
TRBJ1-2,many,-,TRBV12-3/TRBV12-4,CASTYDLLRYYGYTF,TGTGCCAGCACCTATGACCTTTTGCGGTACTATGGCTACACCTTC
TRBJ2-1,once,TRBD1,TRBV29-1,CSVEGTGIVNEQFF,TGCAGCGTTGAAGGGACAGGGATCGTCAATGAGCAGTTCTTC
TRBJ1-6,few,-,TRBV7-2,CASSKNGRGLNNSPLHF,TGTGCCAGCAGCAAAAATGGCCGCGGTTTGAATAATTCACCCCTCCACTTT
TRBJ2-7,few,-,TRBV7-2,CASSSRVGVYSYEQYF,TGTGCCAGCAGCAGTAGGGTGGGGGTATACTCCTACGAGCAGTACTTC
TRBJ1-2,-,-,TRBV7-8,CASSLSEGIYGYTF,TGTGCCAGCAGCTTATCAGAGGGGATCTATGGCTACACCTTC
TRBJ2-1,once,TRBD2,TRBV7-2,CASSWTSGPYNEQFF,TGTGCCAGCAGTTGGACTAGCGGACCATACAATGAGCAGTTCTTC
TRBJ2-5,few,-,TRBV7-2,CASSFWGVETQYF,TGTGCCAGCAGCTTCTGGGGAGTTGAGACCCAGTACTTC
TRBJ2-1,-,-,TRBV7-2,CASSKGQIHNEQFF,TGTGCCAGCAGCAAAGGACAGATCCACAATGAGCAGTTCTTC
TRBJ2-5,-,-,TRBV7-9,CASRLLVTETQYF,TGTGCCAGCCGCCTACTAGTAACCGAGACCCAGTACTTC
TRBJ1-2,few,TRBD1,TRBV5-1,CASSHGTGGYGYTF,TGCGCCAGCAGCCATGGGACAGGAGGCTATGGCTACACCTTC
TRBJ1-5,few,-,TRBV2,CASSDGGTYSNQPQHF,TGTGCCAGCAGTGACGGGGGCACCTATAGCAATCAGCCCCAGCATTTT
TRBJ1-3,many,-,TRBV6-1,CASSWGRGSGNTIYF,TGTGCCAGCAGCTGGGGACGGGGCTCTGGAAACACCATATATTTT
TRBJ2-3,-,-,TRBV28,CASSLWSGLRGSQYF,TGTGCCAGCAGTTTATGGTCCGGTCTTCGCGGGTCGCAGTATTTT
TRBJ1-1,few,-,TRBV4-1,CASSQDGPENTEAFF,TGCGCCAGCAGCCAAGATGGTCCGGAGAACACTGAAGCTTTCTTT
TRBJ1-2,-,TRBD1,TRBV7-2,CASRLPGQVNGYTF,TGTGCCAGCCGACTACCGGGACAGGTCAATGGCTACACCTTC
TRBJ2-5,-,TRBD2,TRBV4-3,CASSPYLGLAGVQETQYF,TGCGCCAGCAGCCCTTACCTGGGGCTAGCGGGTGTCCAAGAGACCCAGTACTTC
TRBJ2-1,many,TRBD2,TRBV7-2,CASSYVSGGAGEQFF,TGTGCCAGCAGCTATGTTAGCGGGGGGGCCGGGGAGCAGTTCTTC
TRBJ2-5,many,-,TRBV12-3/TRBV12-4,CASSGIETQYF,TGTGCCTCATCAGGGATAGAGACCCAGTACTTC
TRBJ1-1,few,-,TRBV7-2,CASSVGLRAFF,TGTGCCAGCAGCGTAGGACTGAGGGCTTTCTTT
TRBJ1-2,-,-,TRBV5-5,CASSRDFSYTF,TGTGCCAGCAGCCGGGACTTTAGCTACACCTTC
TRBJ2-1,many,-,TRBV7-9,CASSLLASSYNEQFF,TGTGCCAGCAGCTTACTGGCCAGCTCCTACAATGAGCAGTTCTTC
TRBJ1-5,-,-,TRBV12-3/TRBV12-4,CASSLGAGQPQHF,TGTGCCAGCAGTTTGGGGGCAGGACAGCCCCAGCATTTT
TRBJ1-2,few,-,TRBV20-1,CSAGGTGSNYGYTF,TGCAGTGCTGGCGGGACCGGTAGTAACTATGGCTACACCTTC
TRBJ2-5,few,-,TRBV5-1,CASSAQQETQYF,TGCGCCAGCAGCGCCCAGCAAGAGACCCAGTACTTC
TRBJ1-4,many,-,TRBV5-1,CASSKREDNEKLFF,TGCGCCAGCAGCAAACGGGAGGATAATGAAAAACTGTTTTTT
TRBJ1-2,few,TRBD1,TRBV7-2,CASSLARGQDIGYGYTF,TGTGCCAGCAGCTTAGCCAGGGGACAGGATATAGGGTATGGCTACACCTTC
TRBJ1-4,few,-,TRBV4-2,CASSRNREGLLFF,TGTGCCAGCAGTCGAAACAGGGAGGGATTGTTGTTTTTT
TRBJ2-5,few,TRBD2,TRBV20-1,CSALSLSGGQETQYF,TGCAGTGCTCTCTCTCTTTCGGGGGGGCAAGAGACCCAGTACTTC
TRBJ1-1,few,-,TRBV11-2,CASSSRRGMNTEAFF,TGTGCCAGCAGTTCAAGGAGGGGCATGAACACTGAAGCTTTCTTT
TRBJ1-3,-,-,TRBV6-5,CASTQRGPGNTIYF,TGTGCCAGCACTCAGAGGGGCCCGGGAAACACCATATATTTT
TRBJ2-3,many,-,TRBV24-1,CATGGDTDTQYF,TGTGCCACCGGGGGAGACACAGATACGCAGTATTTT
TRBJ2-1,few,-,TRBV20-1,CSARRDLGNEQFF,TGCAGTGCTCGACGTGACCTTGGCAATGAGCAGTTCTTC
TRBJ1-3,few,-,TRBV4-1,CASSQPANTRNTIYF,TGCGCCAGCAGCCAGCCGGCTAACACGCGAAACACCATATATTTT
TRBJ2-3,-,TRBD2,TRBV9,CASSVVAGVTDTQYF,TGTGCCAGCAGCGTAGTTGCGGGGGTCACAGATACGCAGTATTTT
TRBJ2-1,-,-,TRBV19,CASSPGSPSGEQFF,TGTGCCAGTAGTCCCGGGTCGCCCTCGGGTGAGCAGTTCTTC
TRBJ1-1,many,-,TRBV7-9,CASSLGREAFF,TGTGCCAGCAGCTTAGGCAGGGAAGCTTTCTTT
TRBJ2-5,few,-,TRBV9,CASSEASSGRETQYF,TGTGCCAGCAGCGAGGCTAGCTCAGGTCGAGAGACCCAGTACTTC
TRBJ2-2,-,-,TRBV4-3,CASSQEPPGGINTGELFF,TGCGCCAGCAGCCAAGAACCCCCCGGGGGCATAAACACCGGGGAGCTGTTTTTT
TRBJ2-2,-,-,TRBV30,CACFDGGPGWELFF,TGTGCCTGCTTCGACGGGGGCCCGGGTTGGGAGCTGTTTTTT
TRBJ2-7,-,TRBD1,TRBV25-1,CASRDQGAKSYEQYF,TGTGCCAGCAGAGACCAGGGGGCGAAGTCCTACGAGCAGTACTTC
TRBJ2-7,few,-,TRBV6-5,CASSYSELGGTYEQYF,TGTGCCAGCAGTTACTCGGAGCTAGGGGGGACCTACGAGCAGTACTTC
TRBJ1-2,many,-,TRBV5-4,CASSLDGWGYTF,TGTGCCAGCAGCTTGGACGGTTGGGGCTACACCTTC
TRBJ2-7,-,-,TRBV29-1,CSASPRDSYEQYF,TGCAGCGCATCCCCTAGAGACTCCTACGAGCAGTACTTC
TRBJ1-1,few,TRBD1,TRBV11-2,CASSRSGQGNTEAFF,TGTGCCAGCAGCCGCTCCGGACAGGGGAACACTGAAGCTTTCTTT
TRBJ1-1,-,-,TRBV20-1,CSAGRAETEAFF,TGCAGTGCTGGGCGGGCGGAAACCGAAGCTTTCTTT
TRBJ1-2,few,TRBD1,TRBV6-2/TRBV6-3,CASSYSGQGLHYGYTF,TGTGCCAGCAGTTACTCCGGACAGGGCCTCCACTATGGCTACACCTTC
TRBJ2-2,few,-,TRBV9,CASSVAAGDTGELFF,TGTGCCAGCAGCGTAGCGGCAGGGGACACCGGGGAGCTGTTTTTT
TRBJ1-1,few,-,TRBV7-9,CASTPRGVRTEAFF,TGTGCCAGCACCCCACGGGGGGTACGGACTGAAGCTTTCTTT
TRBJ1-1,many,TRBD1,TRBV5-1,CASTYRQGLNTEAFF,TGCGCCAGCACCTATCGACAGGGGCTTAACACTGAAGCTTTCTTT
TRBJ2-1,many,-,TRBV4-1,CASSQDRVLRDEQFF,TGCGCCAGCAGCCAAGATAGGGTCCTCCGAGATGAGCAGTTCTTC
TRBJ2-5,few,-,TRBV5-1,CASSLSGVETQYF,TGCGCCAGCAGCTTGTCAGGGGTGGAGACCCAGTACTTC
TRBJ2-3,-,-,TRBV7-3,CASSLNRRSAGTDTQYF,TGTGCCAGCAGCTTAAATCGTCGGAGCGCCGGCACAGATACGCAGTATTTT